This T cell receptor (beta chain) was retrieved from a study of blood T cells in healthy people across ages. Overall study context: For every two T cells, template switching captured about one barcoded beta molecule. Study findings and constraints: With age, beta diversity per million T cells declined roughly linearly, significantly by approximately 40. Correlation between TCR beta diversity and naive T cell percentage was strong.

Alongside a J-beta primer mix, a sample-barcoded 5' primer served in a second PCR lasting roughly 6 to 12 cycles. Each cDNA molecule received a tag from a template-switch adaptor that had 12 random nucleotides. One entry per CDR3 protein results from TCRdb running MiXCR on the 5' RACE reads. The sample shows about 630,000 distinct CDR3 sequences, 20% to 25% of them seen only once. Trimming removed 3 bases at V and 7 bases at J, with 9 bases between. Germline V CDR1 and CDR2: LGHDT, YNNKEL (reference sequence). The CDR3 is 12 amino acids. This clonotype appeared a few times. The antigen is undetermined.

Sequencing used blood. The V and J genes are TRBV3-1 and TRBJ1-2, with TRBD1 as a possible D gene (6 bases). The clonotype originates from an older man in good health. The CDR3 bases are TGTGCCAGCAGCCAGGGGGCTCTTGGCTACACCTTC. Translated, it gives CASSQGALGYTF.